The present T cell receptor (beta chain) was sequenced within a study of regulatory T cells in long-lasting Graves disease. With 6 bases removed from V and 0 bases from J, the gap between germline ends came to 10 bases. This CDR3 spans 14 amino acids. CDR1 and CDR2 (germline): MNHNS, SASEGT. The time point denotes: newly diagnosed GD, antithyroid drugs for less than 3 months. Following extraction of RNA from PBMCs, that RNA was used to make the TCR library. iRepertoire HTBI primers and Arm-PCR of CDR3 regions built TCR beta libraries. TCRdb processed the multiplex PCR reads anew with MiXCR; each CDR3 protein has one entry. This table has 400,000 to 500,000 distinct CDR3 sequences, 14% appearing once. This clonotype was seen many times. These data also featured in a second study, about T cells in Graves' hyperthyroidism and ophthalmopathy. Per that paper: A set of HTBI primers served as the primers for a first-round RT-PCR of the TCR CDR3. A model of 13 V-J pairs discriminated ophthalmopathy from stable hyperthyroidism.

The sequencing here drew on peripheral blood mononuclear cells (PBMCs), taken at new diagnosis, from a patient treated with antithyroid drugs. The chain has TRBV6-1 and TRBJ2-3; D not resolved. The TCR originated in a woman aged 50 to 60 with Graves disease. This chain's CDR3 is CASSNGFSTDTQYF. For the CDR3, the DNA is TGTGCCAGCAGCAACGGGTTCAGCACAGATACGCAGTATTTT.